Included here is one T cell receptor (beta chain) sequence, with context. Its antigen remains unidentified. Per-base quality was not reported, and no clone a single base away is much larger than it. CDR1 and CDR2 were assigned from the germline V gene (reference sequence) as LNHDA and SQIVND. From the cysteine up to the phenylalanine, the CDR3 has a length of 17 residues. This entry keeps only the CDR3 DNA: 51 bases, framed from base 1. Cut back by 3 bases and 4 bases, the V and J ends lie 21 bases apart. This record comes from a study of response to subunit inactivated influenza vaccine (dated by TCRdb to 2017 to 2018). Regarding the complete study: Deep quantitative T cell receptor repertoire profiling was used in the study to track responses to a trivalent subunit inactivated influenza vaccine.

The paper's findings and limits, for the study overall: The authors proposed that each seasonal influenza vaccination may bring in only a limited number of new T cells.

The meaning of the sample's time point label: 45 days after influenza vaccine administration. The method was RT-PCR. Sequencing was carried out with an Illumina HiSeq 2500. TCRdb passed the public sequencing reads through fastp at Q25 and MiXCR, retaining productive beta sequences. A single entry per CDR3 protein holds the most common genes and DNA from its merged rows. This sample lists fewer than 700,000 distinct CDR3 sequences; over 10% were detected once. Under 15% of the sample comes from the top ten. The sequence was obtained from a man aged 50 or older who received an inactivated influenza vaccine. Donor details come from another sample of the same person, matched by shared clones. The sequence links TRBV19 to TRBJ1-2; the D region possibly corresponds to TRBD1 (5 bases align). The sample consisted of PBMCs from blood, taken 40 to 50 days after vaccination. CDR3 sequence: CASSILFGRRQSYGYTF. The nucleotide sequence is given as TGTGCCAGTAGTATCTTGTTCGGGAGACGACAGTCCTATGGCTACACCTTC.